This entry features one T cell receptor (beta chain) sequence. The data stem from a study of blood T cell repertoires in COVID-19. Study-wide context: The origin of the acute and convalescent COVID-19 samples was the United States, Italy and Spain. Sources were T cells, B-cell-depleted T cells, or PBMCs; the material itself was cDNA or gDNA.

Authors' methods: Quantification of nucleated cells was approximated via reference gene primer amplification. Only in-frame clones appear in the TCRdb table, and some are missing; sequencing was by immunoSEQ multiplex PCR. For V, J and clone size, that table is used; D and trimming come from the DNA. The sample holds roughly 70,000 clones, more than 60% seen once. The V gene's germline CDR1 is SSHAT and CDR2 FNYEAQ (reference sequence). After removal of 1 base from V and 4 bases from J, the junction contained 6 bases not matched to a gene. CDR3 length: 17 amino acids. Specimen: peripheral blood. The genes are TRBV7-7 and TRBJ2-3, with TRBD2 matching 12 bases. This receptor was identified in a man aged 60 to 69 with acute or convalescent COVID-19. In DNA form, the CDR3 reads TGTGCCAGCAGCTTAGGGACTAGCGGGGTTGGGGCAGATACGCAGTATTTT. This encodes CASSLGTSGVGADTQYF.